This passage covers 13 T cell receptor beta chains from one sample sequenced in a study of T cells in Graves' hyperthyroidism and ophthalmopathy. Amplified TCR beta CDR3 regions derived from RNA transcripts. The study used the HTBI primer set for a first-round RT-PCR of the TCR CDR3. TCRdb reanalysed the multiplex PCR reads using MiXCR and keeps one entry per CDR3 protein. Of 300,000 to 400,000 distinct CDR3 sequences in the sample, about 12% are singletons; the top ten hold roughly 9.2%. Sequencing input: blood. The origin of the receptors is a woman between 18 and 29 years old with Graves' hyperthyroidism.

This clonotype came up a few times. The V call is TRBV13, the J call TRBJ1-1; TRBD1 matches 9 bases. Per germline, CDR1 PRHDT and CDR2 FYEKMQ (reference sequence). This CDR3 spans 16 amino acids. After removal of 2 bases from V and 1 base from J, the junction contained 5 bases not matched to a gene. The CDR3 protein is CASSLNRGHWNTEAFF. The CDR3 DNA sequence: TGTGCCAGCAGCTTAAACAGGGGGCATTGGAACACTGAAGCTTTCTTT.

CDR3 nucleotide sequence: TGTGCCAGCTCCGTTGGGACAGGGATCACAGATACGCAGTATTTT. Its protein is CASSVGTGITDTQYF. V is TRBV18 and J is TRBJ2-3; 9 nucleotides align to TRBD1. The CDR3 contains 15 residues. V gave up 6 bases and J gave up 2 bases; unmatched junction bases: 6. CDR1 and CDR2 (germline): KGHSH, LQKENI.

The chain has TRBV12-3 or TRBV12-4 and TRBJ2-3; 9 bases line up with TRBD2. V gave up 4 bases and J gave up 2 bases; unmatched junction bases: 7. The CDR3 is 16 amino acids. In DNA form, the CDR3 reads TGTGCCAGCAGTTCCGGGACTAGCAGATTCACAGATACGCAGTATTTT. It is translated as CASSSGTSRFTDTQYF.

The chain has TRBV6-5 and TRBJ2-6; the D is unclear. The CDR3 extends over 17 amino acids. Trimming shortened V by 0 bases and J by 1 base, and 10 bases separated the two germline ends. Per germline, CDR1 MNHEY and CDR2 SVGAGI. The CDR3 reads CASSYSYRWSGANVLTF. Written as DNA, the CDR3 is TGTGCCAGCAGTTACTCTTATCGGTGGTCTGGGGCCAACGTCCTGACTTTC.

This clonotype occurred many times. The chain uses TRBV5-8 and TRBJ2-3; 9 bases align to TRBD1. Per germline, CDR1 SGHTS and CDR2 YDEGEE. After removal of 1 base from V and 7 bases from J, the junction contained 7 bases not matched to a gene. The CDR3 is made up of 15 amino acids. For the CDR3, the DNA is TGTGCCAGCAGCTTGAGGGGGACAGGGTACAATACGCAGTATTTT. It is translated as CASSLRGTGYNTQYF.

In this sample, this clonotype turned up many times. V and J are TRBV2 and TRBJ2-2; no clear D gene. Germline lookup yields CDR1 SNHLY and CDR2 FYNNEI. This CDR3 contains 13 residues. The V and J ends lost 1 base and 4 bases respectively, with 4 bases between them. CDR3 bases: TGTGCCAGCAGTGAAGGCCGCACCGGGGAGCTGTTTTTT. Translated, it gives CASSEGRTGELFF.

CDR3 region: CASSVGGGDYGYTF. DNA of the CDR3: TGTGCCAGCAGCGTAGGGGGGGGCGACTATGGCTACACCTTC. J is TRBJ1-2 and V is TRBV9; tentative D call: TRBD1 (6 bases). The CDR3 totals 14 residues. Germline assignment: CDR1 SGDLS and CDR2 YYNGEE. Trimming removed 0 bases at V and 3 bases at J, with 9 bases between. The full variable domain, completed using reference TRBV9 and TRBJ1-2, is DSGVTQTPKHLITATGQRVTLRCSPRSGDLSVYWYQQSLDQGLQFLIQYYNGEERAKGNILERFSAQQFPDLHSELNLSSLELGDSALYFCASSVGGGDYGYTFGSGTRLTVV.

This clonotype was counted many times. The chain links TRBV28 to TRBJ1-1; 7 nucleotides line up with TRBD1. The CDR3 contains 12 residues. Looked up from germline, CDR1 is MDHEN and CDR2 is SYDVKM. Trimming removed 6 bases from V and 7 bases from J; junction bases left unmatched: 5. The CDR3 region has the DNA TGTGCCAGCAGCCAAGGGACAGTTGAAGCTTTCTTT. It encodes CASSQGTVEAFF.

This clonotype showed up many times. This sequence joins TRBV3-1 and TRBJ2-2; no clear D gene. Looked up from germline, CDR1 is LGHDT and CDR2 is YNNKEL (reference sequence). The CDR3 consists of 14 residues. V lost 5 bases to trimming and J lost 6 bases, with 13 bases between them. CDR3 nucleotides: TGTGCCAGCAGCTCTTTGTATGGTTCCGGGGAGCTGTTTTTT. This translates into CASSSLYGSGELFF.

The genes are TRBV27 and TRBJ2-1, with D uncertain. Deletions cut 3 bases from V and 2 bases from J, with 11 bases between. The CDR3 extends over 15 amino acids. The germline gives CDR1 MNHEY, CDR2 SMNVEV (reference sequence). CDR3 DNA sequence: TGTGCCAGCAGTTTTCTTACCGGAGCCTACAATGAGCAGTTCTTC. Amino acids: CASSFLTGAYNEQFF.

The V call is TRBV19, the J call TRBJ1-1; D is undetermined. This CDR3 spans 14 amino acids. Germline loops: CDR1 LNHDA, CDR2 SQIVND (reference sequence). The V gene lost 5 bases and the J gene lost 0 bases, with 10 bases spanning the gap. CDR3 DNA sequence: TGTGCCAGTAGTTTGAGGACCTTGAACACTGAAGCTTTCTTT. Its translation is CASSLRTLNTEAFF.

This clonotype has a handful of counts. This rearrangement joins TRBV20-1 to TRBJ2-5, with D possibly called TRBD1 or TRBD2 (5 bases each). Trimming took 3 bases from V and 2 from J, leaving 10 bases between them. Germline V gene lookup returns CDR1 DFQATT and CDR2 SNEGSKA (reference sequence). The CDR3 totals 13 residues. CDR3 coding DNA: TGCAGTGCTAGTGAGGGGAGACAAGAGACCCAGTACTTC. Translating it yields CSASEGRQETQYF.

This clonotype occurred many times. The J gene is TRBJ2-3, the V gene TRBV28; 9 nucleotides line up with TRBD1. V dropped 4 bases and J dropped 3; count of bases not matched to a gene: 8. This CDR3 has 16 residues. Germline loops: CDR1 MDHEN, CDR2 SYDVKM. The CDR3 DNA is TGTGCCAGCAGTTCCAGCCGACAGGGGGGAACAGATACGCAGTATTTT. Residues: CASSSSRQGGTDTQYF. The full variable domain, with the rest looked up from reference TRBV28 and TRBJ2-3, is DVKVTQSSRYLVKRTGEKVFLECVQDMDHENMFWYRQDPGLGLRLIYFSYDVKMKEKGDIPEGYSVSREKKERFSLILESASTNQTSMYLCASSSSRQGGTDTQYFGPGTRLTVL.